The 8 T cell receptor beta chains listed next were all sequenced from one sample in a study of cytomegalovirus exposure and HLA in healthy donors. Primers included in the PCR were 60 Vbeta and 13 Jbeta primers. Generated by immunoSEQ multiplex PCR, the TCRdb table keeps only in-frame clones and is missing some. This table has some 110,000 clones, roughly 72% appearing once. Sequencing input: PBMCs. Source of these receptors: a woman aged 18 to 35 in good health and CMV-seropositive.

The chain couples TRBV4-1 to TRBJ1-5; a possible D gene is TRBD1 (5 bases). CDR1 and CDR2 from the germline V gene are MGHRA and YSYEKL. The CDR3 totals 15 residues. V gave up 5 bases and J gave up 5 bases, with 16 bases separating them. The CDR3 DNA follows: TGCGCCAGCAGCGCGGACACCCAAGACGATCAGCCCCAGCATTTT. Amino acid sequence: CASSADTQDDQPQHF.

The gene calls are TRBV6-1 and TRBJ2-3; 14 bases are a match to TRBD2. Germline CDR1 is MNHNS and CDR2 is SASEGT. V lost 3 bases, J lost 4 bases, and 3 bases stayed unmatched. This CDR3 has 16 residues. This chain's CDR3 is CASSDTGLAGADTQYF. CDR3 in DNA: TGTGCCAGCAGTGACACGGGACTAGCGGGAGCAGATACGCAGTATTTT.

Turning to this clone: One end of the junction is discordant with germline, which a read error may explain. The chain is built from TRBV6-5 and TRBJ1-4, with D perhaps TRBD1 (6 bases). Germline-derived CDR1 and CDR2 are MNHEY and SVGAGI. The CDR3 consists of 15 residues. The CDR3 nucleotides are TGTGCCAGCAGTTACGATCGACAGGTTAATGAAAGACTGTTTTTT. As protein: CASSYDRQVNERLFF.

The rearrangement uses TRBV5-1 and TRBJ2-2, with D perhaps matching TRBD2 (6 bases). The germline V and J ends were trimmed by 1 base and 3 bases, with 7 bases remaining between them. The CDR3 totals 14 residues. From germline, CDR1 is SGHRS and CDR2 YFSETQ. CDR3 nucleotide sequence: TGCGCCAGCAGCTTGTGGGGGGACACCGGGGAGCTGTTTTTT. Its protein product is CASSLWGDTGELFF.

Here the CDR3 reads CASSQDNTGAGNTIYF. The CDR3 coding sequence is TGCGCCAGCAGCCAAGATAATACCGGGGCTGGAAACACCATATATTTT. The V and J genes are TRBV4-1 and TRBJ1-3, with D unclear. The CDR3 contains 16 residues. The V gene lost 0 bases and the J gene lost 2 bases, with 11 bases spanning the gap. CDR1 is MGHRA and CDR2 is YSYEKL in the germline V gene.

The rearrangement uses TRBV7-9 and TRBJ2-3; 8 positions agree with TRBD1. The V gene's germline CDR1 is SEHNR and CDR2 FQNEAQ (reference sequence). The CDR3 is made up of 16 amino acids. V shed 5 bases and J 2 bases; nucleotides not matched to a gene: 9. The CDR3 region has the DNA TGTGCCAGCAGCCCTCGGACAGGGATCGTCACAGATACGCAGTATTTT. This gives the protein CASSPRTGIVTDTQYF.

The chain joins TRBV5-1 to TRBJ2-7; D gene uncertain. This CDR3 is built from 13 residues. Trimming cost V 0 bases and J 3 bases, with 7 bases left between them. In germline, CDR1 is SGHRS, CDR2 YFSETQ. CDR3 in DNA: TGCGCCAGCAGCTTGGGAGGAAACTACGAGCAGTACTTC. Translated, it gives CASSLGGNYEQYF.

V usage is TRBV4-1 and J usage is TRBJ2-1, with 9 bases identical to TRBD1. The CDR3 contains 16 residues. V shed 0 bases, J shed 8 bases, and the junction held 8 bases outside the gene matches. Germline assignment: CDR1 MGHRA and CDR2 YSYEKL. The CDR3 region is CASSQDEGTGTDEQFF. CDR3 bases: TGCGCCAGCAGCCAAGATGAAGGGACAGGGACTGATGAGCAGTTCTTC.